The present T cell receptor (beta chain) was sequenced within a study of T cell repertoires in cytomegalovirus infection. Study-level findings and limits: Pooled public TCR beta family frequency picked out CMV carriers with the relevant HLA. There were HLA-C-restricted CMV-specific TCR beta clonotypes dominating the ex vivo response.

Trimming took 2 bases from V and 4 from J, leaving 17 bases between them. CDR3 size: 16 residues. Germline CDR1 and CDR2: SEHNR and FQNEAQ (reference sequence). TCRdb reanalysed the reads using MiXCR and keeps one entry per CDR3 protein. The sample has roughly 500,000 distinct CDR3 sequences; approximately 10% are singletons. To note about this clonotype: Its antigen is undetermined.

This receptor was obtained from a human donor in good health (CMV status not recorded). Some clones in this sample may be carry-over from other donors' samples. The chain links TRBV7-9 to TRBJ2-5; D remains unclear. Sequenced sample: PBMCs. Here the CDR3 reads CASSLSEGRWGETQYF. CDR3 nucleotide sequence: TGTGCCAGCAGCTTAAGTGAAGGCCGTTGGGGAGAGACCCAGTACTTC.